The T cell receptor beta chain described here comes from a study of shared clonotypes between healthy human individuals. Whole-study context: The study enrolled a couple of women and a few men aged 18 to 49.

Naive CD8 cells lacked CD45RO, underwent positive selection for CCR7 and left out terminally differentiated effector memory CD45RA+ cells. As originally analysed: ImmunoSEQ yielded junction-only sequences lacking quality scores, so filtering differed. The assay was immunoSEQ multiplex PCR, and TCRdb's table has in-frame clones only and misses some. That table gives V, J and clone size, and the DNA gave D and trimming. Of about 580,000 clones detected, roughly 98% appear once; the ten largest clones hold approximately 0.3%. The V gene's germline CDR1 is SGDLS and CDR2 YYNGEE. V was clipped by 3 bases and J by 0 bases, with 11 bases between them. The CDR3 consists of 15 residues.

The chain couples TRBV9 to TRBJ2-3; perhaps TRBD2 as D (6 bases). This clonotype was sampled from a man between 25 and 39 years old in good health. The sample comprised naive CD8+ T cells sorted from blood. The CDR3 DNA is TGTGCCAGCAGCGCGGGGGATGGAAGCACAGATACGCAGTATTTT. As protein: CASSAGDGSTDTQYF.